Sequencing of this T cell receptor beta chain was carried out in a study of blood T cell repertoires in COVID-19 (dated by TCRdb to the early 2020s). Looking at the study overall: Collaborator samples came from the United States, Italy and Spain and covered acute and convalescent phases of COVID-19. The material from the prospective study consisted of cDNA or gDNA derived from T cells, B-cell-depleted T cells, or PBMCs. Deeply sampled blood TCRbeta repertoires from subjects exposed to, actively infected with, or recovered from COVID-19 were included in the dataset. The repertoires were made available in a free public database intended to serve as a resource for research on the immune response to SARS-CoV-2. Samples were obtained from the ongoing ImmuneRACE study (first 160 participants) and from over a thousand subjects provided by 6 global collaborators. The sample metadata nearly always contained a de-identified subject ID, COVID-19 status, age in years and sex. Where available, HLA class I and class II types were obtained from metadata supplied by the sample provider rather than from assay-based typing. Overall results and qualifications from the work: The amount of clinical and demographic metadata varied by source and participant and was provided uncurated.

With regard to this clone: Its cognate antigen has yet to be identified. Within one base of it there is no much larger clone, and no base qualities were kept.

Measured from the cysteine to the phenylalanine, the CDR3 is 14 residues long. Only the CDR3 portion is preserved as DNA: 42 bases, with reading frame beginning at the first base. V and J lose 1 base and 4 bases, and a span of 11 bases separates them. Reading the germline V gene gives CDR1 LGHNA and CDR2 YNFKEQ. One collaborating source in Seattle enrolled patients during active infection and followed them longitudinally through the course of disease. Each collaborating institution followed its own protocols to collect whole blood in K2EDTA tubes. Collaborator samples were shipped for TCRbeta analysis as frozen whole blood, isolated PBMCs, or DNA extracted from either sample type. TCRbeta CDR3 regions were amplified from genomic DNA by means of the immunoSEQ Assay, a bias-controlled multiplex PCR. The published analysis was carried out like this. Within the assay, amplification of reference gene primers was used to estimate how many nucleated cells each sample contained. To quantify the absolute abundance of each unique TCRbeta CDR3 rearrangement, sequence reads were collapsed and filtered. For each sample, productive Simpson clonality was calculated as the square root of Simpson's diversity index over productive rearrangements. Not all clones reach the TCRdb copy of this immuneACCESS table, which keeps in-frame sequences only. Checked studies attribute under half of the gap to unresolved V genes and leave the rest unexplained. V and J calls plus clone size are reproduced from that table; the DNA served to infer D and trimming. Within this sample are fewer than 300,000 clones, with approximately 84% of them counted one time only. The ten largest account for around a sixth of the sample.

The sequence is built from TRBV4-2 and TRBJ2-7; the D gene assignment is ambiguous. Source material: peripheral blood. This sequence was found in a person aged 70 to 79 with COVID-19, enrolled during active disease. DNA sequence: TGTGCCAGCAGCCAAGGCCAGCGCGGATACGAGCAGTACTTC. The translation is CASSQGQRGYEQYF.